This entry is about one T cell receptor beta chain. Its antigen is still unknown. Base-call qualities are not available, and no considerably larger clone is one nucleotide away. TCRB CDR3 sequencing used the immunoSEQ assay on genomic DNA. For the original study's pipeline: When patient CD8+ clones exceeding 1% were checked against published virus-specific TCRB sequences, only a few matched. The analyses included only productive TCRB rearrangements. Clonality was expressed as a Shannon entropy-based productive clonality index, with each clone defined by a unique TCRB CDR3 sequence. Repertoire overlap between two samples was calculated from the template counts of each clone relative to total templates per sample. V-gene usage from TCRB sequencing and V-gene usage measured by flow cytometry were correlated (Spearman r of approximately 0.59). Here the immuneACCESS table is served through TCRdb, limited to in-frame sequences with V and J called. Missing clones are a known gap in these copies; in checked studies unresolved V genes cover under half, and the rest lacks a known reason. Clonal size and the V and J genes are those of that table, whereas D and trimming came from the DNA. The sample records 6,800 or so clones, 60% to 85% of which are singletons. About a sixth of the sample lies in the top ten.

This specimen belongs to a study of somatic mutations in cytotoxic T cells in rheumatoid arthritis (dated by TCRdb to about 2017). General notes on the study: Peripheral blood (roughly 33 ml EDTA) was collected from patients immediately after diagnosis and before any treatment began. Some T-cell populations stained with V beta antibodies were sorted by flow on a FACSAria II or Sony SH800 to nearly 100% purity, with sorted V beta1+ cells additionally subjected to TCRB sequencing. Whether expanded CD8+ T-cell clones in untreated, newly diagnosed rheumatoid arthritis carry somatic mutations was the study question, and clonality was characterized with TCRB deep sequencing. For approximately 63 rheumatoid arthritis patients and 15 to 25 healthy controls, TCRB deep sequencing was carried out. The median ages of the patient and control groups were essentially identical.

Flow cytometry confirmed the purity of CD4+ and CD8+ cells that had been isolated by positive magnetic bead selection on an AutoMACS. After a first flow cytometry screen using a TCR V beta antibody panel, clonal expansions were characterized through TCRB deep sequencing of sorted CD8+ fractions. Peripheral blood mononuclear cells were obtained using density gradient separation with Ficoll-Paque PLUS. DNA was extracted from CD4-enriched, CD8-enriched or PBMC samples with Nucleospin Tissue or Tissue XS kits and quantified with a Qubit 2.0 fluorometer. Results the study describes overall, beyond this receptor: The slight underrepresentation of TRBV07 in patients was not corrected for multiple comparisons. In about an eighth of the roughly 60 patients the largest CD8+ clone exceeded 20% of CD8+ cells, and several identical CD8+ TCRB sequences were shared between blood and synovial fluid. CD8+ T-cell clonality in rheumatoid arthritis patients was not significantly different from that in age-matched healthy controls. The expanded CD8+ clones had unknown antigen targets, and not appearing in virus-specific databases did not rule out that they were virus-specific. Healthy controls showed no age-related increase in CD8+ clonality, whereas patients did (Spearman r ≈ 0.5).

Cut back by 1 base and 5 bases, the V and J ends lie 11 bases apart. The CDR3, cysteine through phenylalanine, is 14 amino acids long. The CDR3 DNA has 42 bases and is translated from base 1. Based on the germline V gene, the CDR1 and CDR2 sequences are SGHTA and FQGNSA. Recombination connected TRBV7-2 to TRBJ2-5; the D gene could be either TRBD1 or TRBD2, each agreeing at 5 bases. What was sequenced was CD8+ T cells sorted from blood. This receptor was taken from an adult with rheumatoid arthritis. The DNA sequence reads TGTGCCAGCAGCTTAGTGCAGGGACGGGAGACCCAGTACTTC. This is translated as CASSLVQGRETQYF.